This T cell receptor (beta chain) came from a study of T cell responses to AZD1222 COVID-19 vaccine listed by TCRdb under 2021. At the level of the whole study: A total of about 240 trial participants underwent TCR sequencing, of whom about 210 received two doses of AZD1222 and approximately 25 received two doses of the MenACWY control vaccine. Trial participants were enrolled by age into 18-55, 56-69 and 70-plus year subgroups, with about 150, 27 and 61 TCR-sequenced participants respectively. What the study reported, not specific to this receptor: Conclusions about previously exposed vaccinees are limited because only six or seven AZD1222 recipients were SARS-CoV-2 seropositive at baseline. Because no day 14 peak-response samples were available, the repertoires could be characterized only after the peak T cell response. CD4 TCRs associated with the vaccine covered the entire spike protein, and the dominant responses were in regions 160-218 and 743-854. After two AZD1222 doses, both the breadth and the depth of spike-specific TCRs were significantly higher than at day 0 and than in MenACWY recipients. Participants were mostly white British, with more females than males. The authors suggested clonal diversity may have been underestimated. Reportedly, close to half of the unique spike-specific TCRs recognized epitopes lying outside the regions that are mutated in the B.1.351 and B.1.1.7 variants. In the small 56-69-year group, the increase in depth fell short of significance, most likely because of low power.

The time point label here, explained by the study, means: about 28 days (+/-7) after the second vaccine dose. The treatment or condition label here, explained by the study, means: meningococcal conjugate vaccine given as trial control. Vaccinee samples were obtained from the UK trials COV001 and COV002, which included a single-blind randomized controlled phase 2/3 trial of AZD1222 (ChAdOx1 nCoV-19) in healthy adults. For TCRbeta chain sequencing, PBMC samples from trial participants were taken at day 0 and at day 28 after the second dose. This clone is a singleton in its sample. Its antigen specificity is not known. No much larger clone exists at a distance of one base, and base qualities are not known. The CDR3 regions of human TCRbeta chains were analyzed by immunosequencing. The original pipeline was this. Repertoire TCRs were matched against a reference library of SARS-CoV-2-specific TCRs generated with the MIRA antigen-specificity platform. Breadth was defined as the fraction of unique TCRs that were SARS-CoV-2-associated. Depth was defined as the fraction of total T cells that were SARS-CoV-2-associated. Each spike-specific TCR was assigned to its reactive spike region and to a CD4 or CD8 class using the MIRA data. Log10-transformed breadth and depth values were compared by one-way ANOVA with Sidak's multiple comparisons tests. The source is immuneACCESS, and TCRdb retained only in-frame sequences with V and J called. Part of the clones is not carried over; for the studies checked, unresolved V genes explain less than half of this, and the remainder is unexplained. V and J calls and clone size come straight from that table; D and trimming were deduced from the DNA. In this sample the table shows tens of thousands of clones, roughly 80% of which occur a single time. Roughly a quarter of the sample is held by the ten biggest clonotypes.

V sheds 5 bases and J sheds 0 bases, leaving 7 bases between their ends. CDR1 and CDR2, looked up from the germline V gene (reference sequence), are LNHDA and SQIVND. Reading from cysteine to phenylalanine, the CDR3 counts 13 amino acids. The read is trimmed to its CDR3 DNA, 39 bases read in frame from base 1. Specimen: peripheral blood, collected 28 days after the second dose of the MenACWY control vaccine. The chain is assembled from TRBV19 and TRBJ1-1; a tentative D match to TRBD1 spans 5 bases. The receptor was derived from an adult who received the MenACWY meningococcal vaccine as a control. The CDR3 region has the sequence CASSGTLNTEAFF. The nucleotide sequence reads as follows: TGTGCCAGTAGTGGGACGCTGAACACTGAAGCTTTCTTT.